The rows below give T cell receptor beta chains drawn from one sample of a study of OX40 agonist ivuxolimab in advanced cancers. The data were produced by immunoSEQ multiplex PCR, yet TCRdb's version contains in-frame clones alone and is incomplete. The table has approximately 70,000 clones, 85% to 95% seen once; the top ten hold 0.85% to 1.2%. The sequencing used CD4+ or CD8+ T cells sorted from blood, collected in a trial of the OX40 agonist ivuxolimab. Receptor source: an adult with an advanced solid tumor such as melanoma, head and neck, liver or kidney cancer. Each CDR3 is given with its conserved first and last residue. The order of the fields is J gene, V gene, CDR3 protein.

J gene: TRBJ2-5; V gene: TRBV10-3; CDR3 protein: CAISVGETQYF
J gene: TRBJ2-2; V gene: TRBV7-3; CDR3 protein: CASSTQGSGELFF
J gene: TRBJ2-3; V gene: TRBV25-1; CDR3 protein: CASRPAGITDTQYF
J gene: TRBJ2-1; V gene: TRBV6-1; CDR3 protein: CASSAPMIVQFF
J gene: TRBJ2-7; V gene: TRBV5-1; CDR3 protein: CASSLGIAGEQYF
J gene: TRBJ2-3; V gene: TRBV27; CDR3 protein: CASSWTSSTDTQYF
J gene: TRBJ1-1; V gene: TRBV5-1; CDR3 protein: CASSLGRATLMNTEAFF
J gene: TRBJ2-1; V gene: TRBV29-1; CDR3 protein: CSCGGQGNEQFF
J gene: TRBJ2-5; V gene: TRBV10-1; CDR3 protein: CASSDRGQETQYF
J gene: TRBJ2-6; V gene: TRBV19; CDR3 protein: CASRLRSGANVLTF
J gene: TRBJ2-7; V gene: TRBV14; CDR3 protein: CASSQGSGAGFYEQYF
J gene: TRBJ1-4; V gene: TRBV7-8; CDR3 protein: CASSLAGKEKLFF
J gene: TRBJ1-2; V gene: TRBV6-5; CDR3 protein: CASSYSNYHYGYTF
J gene: TRBJ1-2; V gene: TRBV27; CDR3 protein: CASSLRGNGYTF
J gene: TRBJ2-5; V gene: TRBV28; CDR3 protein: CASRDLAGAIGETQYF
J gene: TRBJ2-7; V gene: TRBV6-1; CDR3 protein: CASDEQYF